This T cell receptor (beta chain) is from a study of cytomegalovirus exposure and HLA in healthy donors. Turning to this clone: Its antigen is currently unknown.

Study-level findings and limits: Presence/absence analyses assumed roughly uniform sequencing depth across donors.

PCR amplification relied on 60 Vbeta primers (plus 13 Jbeta primers). Per the authors' pipeline: Unique TCR beta chains numbered approximately 80 million in a later analysis, with around 10 million shared. The repertoire was sequenced with immunoSEQ multiplex PCR; TCRdb's copy has only in-frame clones and lacks some. The DNA was the basis for D and trimming; V, J and clone size are from that table. The table records roughly 83,000 clones, roughly 75% of them present only once. Germline CDR1 SGHTA, CDR2 FQGNSA. This CDR3 spans 17 amino acids. The V segment lost 1 base and the J segment 1 base; nucleotides outside the gene matches: 4.

This clonotype was obtained from a man aged 55-75 years in good health and CMV-seronegative. The sample taken for sequencing was PBMCs. The rearrangement links TRBV7-2 to TRBJ1-4; TRBD1 aligns across 9 bases. The CDR3 DNA follows: TGTGCCAGCAGCTTAGACAGGGGGCTAGTAACTAATGAAAAACTGTTTTTT. It translates to CASSLDRGLVTNEKLFF. The full variable domain, with the rest looked up from reference TRBV7-2 and TRBJ1-4, is GAGVSQSPSNKVTEKGKDVELRCDPISGHTALYWYRQSLGQGLEFLIYFQGNSAPDKSGLPSDRFSAERTGGSVSTLTIQRTQQEDSAVYLCASSLDRGLVTNEKLFFGSGTQLSVL.